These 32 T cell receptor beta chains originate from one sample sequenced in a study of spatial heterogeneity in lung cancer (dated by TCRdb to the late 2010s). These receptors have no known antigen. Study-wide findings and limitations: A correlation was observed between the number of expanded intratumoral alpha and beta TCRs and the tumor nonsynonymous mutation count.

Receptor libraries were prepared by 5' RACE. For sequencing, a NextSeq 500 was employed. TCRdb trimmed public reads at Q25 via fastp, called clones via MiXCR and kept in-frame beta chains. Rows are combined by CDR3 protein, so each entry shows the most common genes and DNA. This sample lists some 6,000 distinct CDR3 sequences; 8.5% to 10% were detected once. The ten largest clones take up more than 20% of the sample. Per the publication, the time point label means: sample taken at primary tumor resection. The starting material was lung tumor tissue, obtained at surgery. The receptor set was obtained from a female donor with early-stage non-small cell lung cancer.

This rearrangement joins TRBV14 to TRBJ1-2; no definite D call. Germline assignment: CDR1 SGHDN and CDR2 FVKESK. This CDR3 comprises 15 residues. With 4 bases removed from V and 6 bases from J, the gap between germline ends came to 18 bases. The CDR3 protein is CASSPEPVNANGYTF. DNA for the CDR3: TGTGCCAGCAGCCCAGAGCCGGTAAACGCCAATGGCTACACCTTC.

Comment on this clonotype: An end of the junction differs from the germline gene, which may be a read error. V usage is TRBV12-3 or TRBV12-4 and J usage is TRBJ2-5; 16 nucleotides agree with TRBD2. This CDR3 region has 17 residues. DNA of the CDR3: TGTGCCAGCAGCTCGGGACTAGCGGGGGGGCAGATGGGGACCCATTACTTC. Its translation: CASSSGLAGGQMGTHYF.

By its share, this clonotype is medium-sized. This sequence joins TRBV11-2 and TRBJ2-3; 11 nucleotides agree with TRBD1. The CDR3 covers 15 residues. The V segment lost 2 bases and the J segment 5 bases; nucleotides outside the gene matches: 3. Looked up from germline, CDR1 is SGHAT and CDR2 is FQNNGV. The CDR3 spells CASSLRTGGEDTQYF. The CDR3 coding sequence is TGTGCCAGCAGCTTAAGGACAGGGGGCGAAGATACGCAGTATTTT.

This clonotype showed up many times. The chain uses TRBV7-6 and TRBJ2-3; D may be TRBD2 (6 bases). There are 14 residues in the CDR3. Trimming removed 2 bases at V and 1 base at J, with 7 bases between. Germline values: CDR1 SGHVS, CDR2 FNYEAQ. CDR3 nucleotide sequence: TGTGCCAGCAGCTTATGGGGGGGCACAGATACGCAGTATTTT. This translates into CASSLWGGTDTQYF.

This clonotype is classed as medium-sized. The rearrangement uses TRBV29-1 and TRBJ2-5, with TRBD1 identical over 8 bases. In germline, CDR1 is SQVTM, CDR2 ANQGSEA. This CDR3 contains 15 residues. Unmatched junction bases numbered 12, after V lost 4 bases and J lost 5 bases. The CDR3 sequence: CSVVYPTGAQETQYF. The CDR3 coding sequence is TGCAGCGTTGTCTATCCGACAGGGGCGCAGGAGACCCAGTACTTC.

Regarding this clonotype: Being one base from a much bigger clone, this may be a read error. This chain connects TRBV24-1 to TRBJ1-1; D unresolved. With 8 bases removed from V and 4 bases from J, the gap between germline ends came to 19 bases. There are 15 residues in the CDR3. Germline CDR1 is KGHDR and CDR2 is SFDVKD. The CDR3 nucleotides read TGTGCCACCAAGGACTCGTCCACCCGAGGCACTGAAGCTTTCTTT. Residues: CATKDSSTRGTEAFF.

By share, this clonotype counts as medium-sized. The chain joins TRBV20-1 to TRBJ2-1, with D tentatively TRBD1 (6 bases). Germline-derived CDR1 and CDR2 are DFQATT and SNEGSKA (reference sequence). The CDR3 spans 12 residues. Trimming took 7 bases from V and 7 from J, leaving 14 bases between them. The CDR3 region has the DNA TGCAGTGTCCTCTTAGGGGGTAATGAGCAGTTCTTC. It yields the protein CSVLLGGNEQFF.

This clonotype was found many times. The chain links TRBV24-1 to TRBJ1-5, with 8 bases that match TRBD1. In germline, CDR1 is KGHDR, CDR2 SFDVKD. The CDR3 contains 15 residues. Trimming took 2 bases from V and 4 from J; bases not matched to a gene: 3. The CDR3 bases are TGTGCCACCAGTGATTCAAGGACAGGGAATCAGCCCCAGCATTTT. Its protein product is CATSDSRTGNQPQHF.

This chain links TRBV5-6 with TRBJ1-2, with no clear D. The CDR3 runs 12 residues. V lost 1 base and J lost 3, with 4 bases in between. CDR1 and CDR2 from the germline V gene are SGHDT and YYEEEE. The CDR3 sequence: CASSLTDYGYTF. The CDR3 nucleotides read TGTGCCAGCAGCTTGACGGACTATGGCTACACCTTC.

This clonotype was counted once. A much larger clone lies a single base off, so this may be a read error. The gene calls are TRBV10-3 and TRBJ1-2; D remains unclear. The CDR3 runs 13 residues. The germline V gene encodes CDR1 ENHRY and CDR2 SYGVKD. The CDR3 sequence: CDISETQAYGYTF. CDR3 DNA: TGTGACATCAGTGAGACGCAGGCCTATGGCTACACCTTC.

CDR3 residues: CASSPDHRNIQYF. The DNA of the CDR3 is TGTGCCAGCAGCCCGGACCACCGAAACATTCAGTACTTC. The rearrangement joins TRBV3-1 to TRBJ2-4; the D is unclear. Germline-derived CDR1 and CDR2 are LGHDT and YNNKEL (reference sequence). Trimming pared 4 bases from V and 6 bases from J, leaving 10 bases between. The CDR3 spans 13 residues. The full variable domain, rest sourced from reference TRBV3-1 and TRBJ2-4, is DTAVSQTPKYLVTQMGNDKSIKCEQNLGHDTMYWYKQDSKKFLKIMFSYNNKELIINETVPNRFSPKSPDKAHLNLHINSLELGDSAVYFCASSPDHRNIQYFGAGTRLSVL.

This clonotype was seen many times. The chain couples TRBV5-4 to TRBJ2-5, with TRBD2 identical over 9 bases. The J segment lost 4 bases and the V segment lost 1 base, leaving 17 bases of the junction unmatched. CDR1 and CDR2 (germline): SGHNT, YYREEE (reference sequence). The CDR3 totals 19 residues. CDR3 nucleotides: TGTGCCAGCAGCTTGACTTGGTTAGCGGGGGTCGAGAATGGAGAGACCCAGTACTTC. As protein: CASSLTWLAGVENGETQYF.

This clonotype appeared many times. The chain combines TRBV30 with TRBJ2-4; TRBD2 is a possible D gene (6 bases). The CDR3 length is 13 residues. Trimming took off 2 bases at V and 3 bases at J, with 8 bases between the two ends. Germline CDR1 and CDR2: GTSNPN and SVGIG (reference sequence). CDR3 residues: CAWSREVKNIQYF. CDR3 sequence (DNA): TGTGCCTGGAGTAGGGAGGTCAAAAACATTCAGTACTTC.

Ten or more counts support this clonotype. CDR3 in amino acids: CASAVYNEQFF. DNA of the CDR3: TGTGCCAGCGCGGTCTACAATGAGCAGTTCTTC. The chain links TRBV12-3 or TRBV12-4 to TRBJ2-1; D not certain. The V and J ends lost 8 bases and 3 bases respectively, with 5 bases between them. The CDR3 extends over 11 amino acids.

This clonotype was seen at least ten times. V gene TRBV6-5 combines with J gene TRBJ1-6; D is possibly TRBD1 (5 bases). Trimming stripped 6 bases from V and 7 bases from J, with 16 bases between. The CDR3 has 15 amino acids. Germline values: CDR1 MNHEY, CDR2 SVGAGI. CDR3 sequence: CASSPRAGTNSPLHF. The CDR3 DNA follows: TGTGCCAGCAGCCCCAGAGCAGGGACGAATTCACCCCTCCACTTT.

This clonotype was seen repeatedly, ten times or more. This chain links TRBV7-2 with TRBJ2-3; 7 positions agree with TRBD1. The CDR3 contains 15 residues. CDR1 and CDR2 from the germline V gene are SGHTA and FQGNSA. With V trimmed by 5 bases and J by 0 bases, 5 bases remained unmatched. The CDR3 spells CASSGQVLSTDTQYF. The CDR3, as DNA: TGTGCCAGCAGCGGACAGGTTTTAAGCACAGATACGCAGTATTTT. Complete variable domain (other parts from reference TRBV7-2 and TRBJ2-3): GAGVSQSPSNKVTEKGKDVELRCDPISGHTALYWYRQSLGQGLEFLIYFQGNSAPDKSGLPSDRFSAERTGGSVSTLTIQRTQQEDSAVYLCASSGQVLSTDTQYFGPGTRLTVL.

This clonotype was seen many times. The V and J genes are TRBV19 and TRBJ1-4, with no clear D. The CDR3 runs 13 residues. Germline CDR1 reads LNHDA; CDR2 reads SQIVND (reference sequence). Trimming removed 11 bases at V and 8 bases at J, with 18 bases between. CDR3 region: CASSDDFQEKLFF. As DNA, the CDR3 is TGTGCCTCCTCCGATGACTTCCAAGAAAAACTGTTTTTT.

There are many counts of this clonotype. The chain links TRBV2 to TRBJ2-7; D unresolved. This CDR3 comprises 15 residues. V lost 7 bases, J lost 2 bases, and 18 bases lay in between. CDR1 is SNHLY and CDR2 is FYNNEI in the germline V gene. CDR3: CASTGGRSPTYEQYF. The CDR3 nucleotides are TGTGCCAGCACCGGCGGCCGCTCCCCCACCTACGAGCAGTACTTC.

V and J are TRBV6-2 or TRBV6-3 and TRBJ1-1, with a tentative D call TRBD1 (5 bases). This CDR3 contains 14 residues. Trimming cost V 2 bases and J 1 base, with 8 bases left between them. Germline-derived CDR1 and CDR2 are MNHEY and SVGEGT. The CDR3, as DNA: TGTGCCAGCAGTTACCGTGACAGGAACACTGAAGCTTTCTTT. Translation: CASSYRDRNTEAFF.

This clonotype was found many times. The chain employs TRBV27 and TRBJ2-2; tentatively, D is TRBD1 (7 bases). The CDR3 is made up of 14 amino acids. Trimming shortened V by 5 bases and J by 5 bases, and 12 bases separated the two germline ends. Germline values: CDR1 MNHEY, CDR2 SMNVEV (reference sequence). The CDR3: CASSETGTTGELFF. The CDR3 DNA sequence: TGTGCCAGCAGTGAGACAGGGACTACCGGGGAGCTGTTTTTT.

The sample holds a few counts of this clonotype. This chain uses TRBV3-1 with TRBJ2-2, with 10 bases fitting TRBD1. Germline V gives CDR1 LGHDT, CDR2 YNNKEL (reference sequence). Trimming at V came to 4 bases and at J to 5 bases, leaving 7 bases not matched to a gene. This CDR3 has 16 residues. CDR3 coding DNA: TGTGCCAGCAGCCCCTACCGGACAGGGGGAACCGGGGAGCTGTTTTTT. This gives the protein CASSPYRTGGTGELFF. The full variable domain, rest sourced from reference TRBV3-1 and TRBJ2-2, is DTAVSQTPKYLVTQMGNDKSIKCEQNLGHDTMYWYKQDSKKFLKIMFSYNNKELIINETVPNRFSPKSPDKAHLNLHINSLELGDSAVYFCASSPYRTGGTGELFFGEGSRLTVL.

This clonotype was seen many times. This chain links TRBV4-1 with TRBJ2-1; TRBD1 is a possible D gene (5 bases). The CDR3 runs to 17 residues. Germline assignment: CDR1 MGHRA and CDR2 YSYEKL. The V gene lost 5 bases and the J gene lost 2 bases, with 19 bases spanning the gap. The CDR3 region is CASSLERTTPTYNEQFF. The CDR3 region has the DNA TGCGCCAGCAGCTTAGAGAGGACAACACCTACCTACAATGAGCAGTTCTTC.

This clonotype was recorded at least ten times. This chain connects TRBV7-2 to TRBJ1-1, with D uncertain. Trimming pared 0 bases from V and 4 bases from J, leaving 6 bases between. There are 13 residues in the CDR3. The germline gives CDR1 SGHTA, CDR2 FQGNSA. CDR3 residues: CASSLAMLTEAFF. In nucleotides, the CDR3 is TGTGCCAGCAGCTTAGCGATGCTCACTGAAGCTTTCTTT.

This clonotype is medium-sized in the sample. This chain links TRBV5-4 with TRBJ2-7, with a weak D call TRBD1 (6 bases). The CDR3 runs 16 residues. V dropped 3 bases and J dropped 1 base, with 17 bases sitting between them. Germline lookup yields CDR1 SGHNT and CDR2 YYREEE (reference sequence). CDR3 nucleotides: TGTGCCAGCAGCTCCCGAGTGGGGACATGGTCCTACGAGCAGTACTTC. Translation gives CASSSRVGTWSYEQYF.

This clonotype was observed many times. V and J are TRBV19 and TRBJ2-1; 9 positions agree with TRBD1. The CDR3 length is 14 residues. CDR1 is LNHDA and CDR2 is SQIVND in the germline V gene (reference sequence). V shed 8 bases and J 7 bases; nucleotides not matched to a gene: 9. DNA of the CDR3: TGTGCCAGTCCAGGGGGGGGACAGGGAAATGAGCAGTTCTTC. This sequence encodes CASPGGGQGNEQFF.

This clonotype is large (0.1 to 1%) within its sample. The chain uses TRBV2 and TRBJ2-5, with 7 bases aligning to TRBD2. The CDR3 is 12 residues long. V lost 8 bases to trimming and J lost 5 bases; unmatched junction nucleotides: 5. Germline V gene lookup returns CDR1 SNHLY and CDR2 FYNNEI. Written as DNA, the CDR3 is TGTGCCAGCGCTAGCGGAAGGGAGACCCAGTACTTC. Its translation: CASASGRETQYF.

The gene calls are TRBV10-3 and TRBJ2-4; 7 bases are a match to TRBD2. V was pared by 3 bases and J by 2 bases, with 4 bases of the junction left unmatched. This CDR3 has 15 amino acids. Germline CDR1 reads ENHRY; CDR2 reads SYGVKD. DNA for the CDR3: TGTGCCATCAGTGACGGGGGGAACACCAAAAACATTCAGTACTTC. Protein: CAISDGGNTKNIQYF.

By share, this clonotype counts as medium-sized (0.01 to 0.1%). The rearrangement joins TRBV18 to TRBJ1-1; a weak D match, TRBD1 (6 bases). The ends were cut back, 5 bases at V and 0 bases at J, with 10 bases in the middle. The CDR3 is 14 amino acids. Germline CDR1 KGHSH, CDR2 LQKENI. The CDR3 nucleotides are TGTGCCAGCTCATCAGGGACAATGAACACTGAAGCTTTCTTT. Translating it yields CASSSGTMNTEAFF.

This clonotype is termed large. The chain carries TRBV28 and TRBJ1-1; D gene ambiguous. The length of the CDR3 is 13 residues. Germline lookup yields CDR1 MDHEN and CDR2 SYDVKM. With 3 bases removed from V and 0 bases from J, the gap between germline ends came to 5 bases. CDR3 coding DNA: TGTGCCAGCAGTTTCTGGGTGAACACTGAAGCTTTCTTT. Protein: CASSFWVNTEAFF.

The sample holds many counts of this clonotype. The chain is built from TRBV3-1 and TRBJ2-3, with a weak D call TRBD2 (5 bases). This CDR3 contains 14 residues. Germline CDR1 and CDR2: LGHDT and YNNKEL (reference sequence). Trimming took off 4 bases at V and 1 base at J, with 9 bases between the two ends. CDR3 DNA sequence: TGTGCCAGCAGCCCTACAGCGGGCACAGATACGCAGTATTTT. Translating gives CASSPTAGTDTQYF.

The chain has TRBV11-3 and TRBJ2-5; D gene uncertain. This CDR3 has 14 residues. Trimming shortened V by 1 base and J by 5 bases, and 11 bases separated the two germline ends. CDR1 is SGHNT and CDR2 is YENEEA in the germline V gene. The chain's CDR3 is CASSLGMGPETQYF. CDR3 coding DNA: TGTGCCAGCAGCTTAGGGATGGGTCCGGAGACCCAGTACTTC.

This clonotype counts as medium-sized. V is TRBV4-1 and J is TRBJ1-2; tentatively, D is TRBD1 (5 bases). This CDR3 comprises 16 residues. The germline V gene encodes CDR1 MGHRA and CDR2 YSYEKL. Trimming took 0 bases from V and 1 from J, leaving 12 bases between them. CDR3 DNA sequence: TGCGCCAGCAGCCAAGATCGTAACAGGATTAACTATGGCTACACCTTC. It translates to CASSQDRNRINYGYTF.